This record looks at one TCR beta chain sequence and its context. This entry comes from a study of cytotoxic CD8 clonotypes in ibrutinib-treated CLL. Overall study: Some 24 partial and 2 complete responses; at median approximately 68 months, about 14 remitted, around 12 progressed.

Measured with immunoSEQ multiplex PCR; TCRdb has only the in-frame clones, and not every one. The repertoire holds approximately 120,000 clones, around 80% seen once, with 3% to 4% in the top ten. The CDR3 is made up of 14 amino acids. CDR1 is SNHLY and CDR2 is FYNNEI in the germline V gene. Deletions cut 5 bases from V and 0 bases from J, with 11 bases between. Genomic DNA in an amount of 2 to 2.5 micrograms was extracted from cryopreserved PBMCs and used for the preparation of TCR beta libraries. The source was PBMCs, collected after 24 months of ibrutinib treatment. This clonotype was obtained from a human donor with chronic lymphocytic leukemia. The chain recombines TRBV2 with TRBJ2-7; a weak D match, TRBD1 (5 bases). CDR3 protein: CASSTDTHSYEQYF. Here the CDR3 DNA reads TGTGCCAGCAGTACGGACACTCACTCCTACGAGCAGTACTTC.